This TCR beta chain emerged from a study of shared clonotypes between healthy human individuals. TCRdb keeps only in-frame clones here, not all; method: immunoSEQ multiplex PCR. The data contain 450,000 to 600,000 clones, 79% of them seen just once; the ten biggest clones take up about 12%. In germline, CDR1 is SGHTA, CDR2 FQGTGA. The V gene end was trimmed by 2 bases and the J gene end by 5 bases; junction bases not matched to a gene: 7. This CDR3 comprises 15 residues. Donation came from healthy HIV-negative adults that had no recent acute infections or vaccinations. The gene calls are TRBV7-3 and TRBJ2-5; 8 positions agree with TRBD2. The sequencing input was PBMCs. The source of this sequence is a woman aged 40 to 49 in good health. Some clones in this sample may be carry-over from other donors' samples. The CDR3 reads CASSLVSGRGETQYF. CDR3 sequence (DNA): TGTGCCAGCAGCTTAGTATCCGGGAGGGGCGAGACCCAGTACTTC. The entire variable domain, with the rest obtained from reference TRBV7-3 and TRBJ2-5, is as follows: GAGVSQTPSNKVTEKGKYVELRCDPISGHTALYWYRQSLGQGPEFLIYFQGTGAADDSGLPNDRFFAVRPEGSVSTLKIQRTERGDSAVYLCASSLVSGRGETQYFGPGTRLLVL.